This TCR beta chain stems from a study of blood T cell repertoires in COVID-19. Study background: Samples taken during acute and convalescent COVID-19 were collected in the United States, Italy and Spain. Sources were T cells, B-cell-depleted T cells, or PBMCs; the material itself was cDNA or gDNA.

This CDR3 is built from 15 residues. V lost 5 bases and J lost 0; bases outside the gene matches: 4. Germline V gene sequence: CDR1 MNHNY, CDR2 SVGAGI (reference sequence). In the authors' methods: Amplification from reference gene primers served as the basis for estimated nucleated cell counts. This table comes from immunoSEQ multiplex PCR, and its TCRdb copy is limited to in-frame clones, with some not included. Clone size and V and J calls were adopted from that table, with D and trimming inferred from the DNA. This table has about 250,000 clones, around 88% appearing once. Sequences were obtained from peripheral blood. The chain couples TRBV6-6 to TRBJ2-1; 7 nucleotides align to TRBD2. This clonotype was obtained from a man aged 25 to 40 with acute or convalescent COVID-19. The chain's CDR3 is CASSPGGSSYNEQFF. The CDR3 DNA follows: TGTGCCAGCAGTCCCGGGGGGAGCTCCTACAATGAGCAGTTCTTC.